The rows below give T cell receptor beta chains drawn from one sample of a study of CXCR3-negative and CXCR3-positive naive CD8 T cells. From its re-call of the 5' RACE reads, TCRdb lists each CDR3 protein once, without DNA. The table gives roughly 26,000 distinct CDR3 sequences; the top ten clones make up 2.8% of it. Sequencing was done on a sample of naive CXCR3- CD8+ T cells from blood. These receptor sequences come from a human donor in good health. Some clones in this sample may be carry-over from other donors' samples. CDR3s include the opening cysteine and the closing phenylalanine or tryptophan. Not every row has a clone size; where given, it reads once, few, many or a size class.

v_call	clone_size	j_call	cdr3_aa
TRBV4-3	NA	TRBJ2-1	CASSQIRGGYGEQFF
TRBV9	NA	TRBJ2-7	CASSARPVQGSF
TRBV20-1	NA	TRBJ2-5	CSATSSGQETQYF
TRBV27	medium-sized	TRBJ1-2	CASSWRANYGYTF
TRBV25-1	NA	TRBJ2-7	CASSGPQDRGYEQYF
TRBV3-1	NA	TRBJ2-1	CASIFPSNGGTGGASSYNEQFF
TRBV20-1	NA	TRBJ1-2	CSARQRQNYYGYTF
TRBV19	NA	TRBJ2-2	CASSPHGELFF
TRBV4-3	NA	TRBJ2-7	CASSQDGLSDEQYF
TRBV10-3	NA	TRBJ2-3	CAISGASATDTQYF
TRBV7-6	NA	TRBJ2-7	CASSLGPGLAYEQYF
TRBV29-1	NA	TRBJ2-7	CSVGAPGQGNYEQYF
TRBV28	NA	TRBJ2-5	CASSSSLGQETQYF
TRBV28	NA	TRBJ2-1	CASSFRLAGLSYNEQFF
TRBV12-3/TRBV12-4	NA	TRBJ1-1	CASSLGQLNTEAFF
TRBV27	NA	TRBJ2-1	CASSFFGGSYNEQFF
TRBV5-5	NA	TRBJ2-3	CASSMGVERITDTQYF
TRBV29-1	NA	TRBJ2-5	CSAFRVQETQYF
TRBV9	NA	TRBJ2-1	CASSVYQAGRDEQFF
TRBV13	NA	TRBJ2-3	CASSPTGADTQYF